This T cell receptor (beta chain) came from a study of blood T cell repertoires in COVID-19. The data were produced by immunoSEQ multiplex PCR, yet TCRdb's version contains in-frame clones alone and is incomplete. This sample has some 300,000 clones; under 90% occur once, and the top ten carry roughly 2.8%. This CDR3 region has 14 residues. V lost 3 bases to trimming and J lost 0 bases, with 8 bases between them. In germline, CDR1 is SNHLY, CDR2 FYNNEI. Participants were aged about 18 to 90 years, lived in 20 to 30 US areas, and enrolled virtually. The chain uses TRBV2 and TRBJ1-1; D unresolved. The source material was PBMCs or T cells enriched from blood (not recorded which). This TCR was sampled from a woman aged 50 to 65 who had been exposed to COVID-19. The CDR3 reads CASSDYRMNTEAFF. CDR3 in DNA: TGTGCCAGCAGTGATTACAGAATGAACACTGAAGCTTTCTTT.